A single sample gave rise to the 26 T cell receptor beta chains below, sequenced in a study of T cell repertoires in aging, cancer and after chemotherapy. Multiplex touch-down PCR with TRB-A/B primers amplified rearranged V-D-J TRB sequences. TCRdb itself ran the multiplex PCR reads through MiXCR, one entry per CDR3 protein. The sample yields around 7,900 distinct CDR3 sequences, 40% seen once. TCR beta rearrangements were amplified from peripheral blood genomic DNA. Material for sequencing was blood. These TCRs come from a human donor in good health.

DNA for the CDR3: TGTGCCAGCAGCTCCCCCTATGGGGCCTCCTACGAGCAGTACTTC. It translates to CASSSPYGASYEQYF. V and J are TRBV11-1 and TRBJ2-7, with D possibly matching TRBD1 (5 bases). Trimming cost V 4 bases and J 0 bases, with 13 bases left between them. The CDR3 consists of 15 residues. Germline V gives CDR1 SGHAT, CDR2 FQDESV (reference sequence). Combining the CDR3 with reference TRBV11-1 and TRBJ2-7 gives the whole variable domain EAEVAQSPRYKITEKSQAVAFWCDPISGHATLYWYRQILGQGPELLVQFQDESVVDDSQLPKDRFSAERLKGVDSTLKIQPAELGDSAMYLCASSSPYGASYEQYFGPGTRLTVT.

This clonotype has only a few counts. J is TRBJ2-6 and V is TRBV15, with 7 bases matching TRBD1. The trim removed 4 bases at V and 1 base at J, leaving 4 bases unmatched. From germline, CDR1 is LNHNV and CDR2 YYDKDF (reference sequence). The CDR3 has 16 amino acids. In DNA form, the CDR3 reads TGTGCCACCAGCACAGGGGGAGAATCTGGGGCCAACGTCCTGACTTTC. It is translated as CATSTGGESGANVLTF.

In this sample, this clonotype turned up a few times. CDR3 in amino acids: CSVEASWGHDNTGELFF. CDR3 DNA sequence: TGCAGCGTTGAGGCTAGCTGGGGGCACGACAACACCGGGGAGCTGTTTTTT. The V and J genes are TRBV29-1 and TRBJ2-2, with a possible D match to TRBD1 (6 bases). Germline V CDR1 and CDR2: SQVTM, ANQGSEA. V dropped 3 bases and J dropped 2 bases, with 19 bases sitting between them. There are 17 residues in the CDR3.

This clonotype has a handful of counts. The V call is TRBV6-2 or TRBV6-3, the J call TRBJ2-5; 8 bases fit TRBD1. V lost 2 bases and J lost 5; bases outside the gene matches: 4. The CDR3 has 14 residues. Germline V gene data show CDR1 as MNHEY and CDR2 as SVGEGT. Here the CDR3 reads CASSYIQGDETQYF. CDR3 nucleotide sequence: TGTGCCAGCAGTTACATACAGGGGGATGAGACCCAGTACTTC.

The gene calls are TRBV6-1 and TRBJ1-3; D may be TRBD1 (6 bases). Germline V gene sequence: CDR1 MNHNS, CDR2 SASEGT. The V gene lost 6 bases and the J gene lost 2 bases, with 11 bases spanning the gap. The length of the CDR3 is 14 residues. DNA of the CDR3: TGTGCCAGCAGGCGTCCAGGGGCTGGAAACACCATATATTTT. Translation gives CASRRPGAGNTIYF.

The rearrangement joins TRBV19 to TRBJ1-1; unclear D gene. This CDR3 has 15 residues. With 3 bases removed from V and 1 base from J, the gap between germline ends came to 12 bases. Looked up from germline, CDR1 is LNHDA and CDR2 is SQIVND (reference sequence). CDR3 residues: CASSMESAGNTEAFF. For the CDR3, the DNA is TGTGCCAGTAGTATGGAGTCTGCAGGGAACACTGAAGCTTTCTTT.

Written as DNA, the CDR3 is TGTGCCAGCACCGCCCGCGTAGGTCGCGGAGGTGTAGACTACGAGCAGTACTTC. Translated: CASTARVGRGGVDYEQYF. The chain joins TRBV13 to TRBJ2-7; tentative D call: TRBD2 (5 bases). This CDR3 has 18 residues. Per germline, CDR1 PRHDT and CDR2 FYEKMQ (reference sequence). Trimming cost V 7 bases and J 3 bases, with 28 bases left between them.

The chain carries TRBV6-5 and TRBJ1-4; D remains unclear. CDR3 length: 13 residues. The ends were cut back, 2 bases at V and 5 bases at J, with 6 bases in the middle. CDR1 and CDR2 (germline): MNHEY, SVGAGI. CDR3: CASSYNRNEKLFF. CDR3 nucleotides: TGTGCCAGCAGTTACAACCGAAATGAAAAACTGTTTTTT.

V gene TRBV6-5 combines with J gene TRBJ2-4, with TRBD2 identical over 7 bases. Unmatched junction bases numbered 13, after V lost 4 bases and J lost 16 bases. The CDR3 length is 13 residues. From germline, CDR1 is MNHEY and CDR2 SVGAGI. In DNA, the CDR3 is TGTGCCAGCAGTTTTATTTCTATTGGGAGGGTCTACTTC. Amino acids: CASSFISIGRVYF.

This chain joins TRBV20-1 and TRBJ1-5; no clear D. Trimming pared 5 bases from V and 2 bases from J, leaving 7 bases between. The CDR3 is made up of 12 amino acids. Germline V gene sequence: CDR1 DFQATT, CDR2 SNEGSKA (reference sequence). DNA for the CDR3: TGCAGTGCTGTTCAACGCAATCAGCCCCAGCATTTT. This gives the protein CSAVQRNQPQHF.

V and J are TRBV6-4 and TRBJ2-1; 9 nucleotides line up with TRBD2. From germline, CDR1 is MRHNA and CDR2 SNTAGT. Trimming at V came to 0 bases and at J to 15 bases, leaving 6 bases not matched to a gene. The CDR3 sequence is 13 residues long. This CDR3 reads CASSDSAGGQRFF. For the CDR3, the DNA is TGTGCCAGCAGTGACTCGGCGGGGGGGCAGAGGTTCTTC.

The chain links TRBV6-1 to TRBJ1-3; 9 bases are shared with TRBD1. The CDR3 has 16 amino acids. J lost 7 bases, V lost 2 bases, and 9 bases had no gene match. Germline V gene lookup returns CDR1 MNHNS and CDR2 SASEGT. The CDR3 bases are TGTGCCAGCAGTGAAATTGGAGAGACAGGGGGGAACACCATATATTTT. Translated, it gives CASSEIGETGGNTIYF.

The chain links TRBV7-3 to TRBJ1-3, with 7 nucleotides matching TRBD1. J lost 6 bases, V lost 6 bases, and 8 bases had no gene match. This CDR3 is 14 amino acids long. Germline V gene lookup returns CDR1 SGHTA and CDR2 FQGTGA. Here the CDR3 DNA reads TGTGCCAGCAGTCCAGGGGGAAGTGAAAACACCATATATTTT. Encoded protein: CASSPGGSENTIYF. The full variable domain, with the rest looked up from reference TRBV7-3 and TRBJ1-3, is GAGVSQTPSNKVTEKGKYVELRCDPISGHTALYWYRQSLGQGPEFLIYFQGTGAADDSGLPNDRFFAVRPEGSVSTLKIQRTERGDSAVYLCASSPGGSENTIYFGEGSWLTVV.

The genes are TRBV11-1 and TRBJ2-6; the match to TRBD1 covers 8 bases. The germline V gene has CDR1 SGHAT and CDR2 FQDESV (reference sequence). V trimming: 5 bases; J trimming: 1 base; junction bases outside the gene matches: 1. The CDR3 length is 15 residues. Here the CDR3 DNA reads TGTGCCAGCAGCCACAGGGGGTCTGGGGCCAACGTCCTGACTTTC. Its protein product is CASSHRGSGANVLTF.

This clonotype was recorded a few times. DNA for the CDR3: TGTGCCAGCGGAGGAGTAGTCGAGCAGTACTTC. This encodes CASGGVVEQYF. The chain is built from TRBV12-3 or TRBV12-4 and TRBJ2-7; a possible D gene is TRBD2 (5 bases). Trimming took 8 bases from V and 6 from J, leaving 11 bases between them. The CDR3 spans 11 residues.

This clonotype was observed a single time. A read error is likely, as this CDR3 ends without the conserved phenylalanine or tryptophan. In DNA form, the CDR3 reads TGTGCCAGCAGTCTCACGGGACAGGTCGACGAGCAGTACTCC. The encoded protein is CASSLTGQVDEQYS. The V gene is TRBV5-4, the J gene TRBJ2-7; 8 bases align to TRBD1. V dropped 5 bases and J dropped 5; count of bases not matched to a gene: 9. The germline V gene encodes CDR1 SGHNT and CDR2 YYREEE (reference sequence). The CDR3 is 14 residues long.

Notes on this clonotype: At one end, the junction sequence differs from germline, possibly due to a read error. The chain is built from TRBV7-7 and TRBJ2-7, with D perhaps matching TRBD1 or TRBD2 (6 bases each). Germline V CDR1 and CDR2: SSHAT, FNYEAQ (reference sequence). The CDR3 sequence is 13 residues long. The CDR3 sequence is CASTRGGPGRPYF. In nucleotides, the CDR3 is TGTGCTAGCACGAGAGGGGGGCCGGGGCGGCCGTACTTC.

CDR3 sequence reads: CASSVGDRGQETQYF. The CDR3 DNA is TGTGCCAGCAGCGTAGGGGACAGGGGGCAGGAGACCCAGTACTTC. This chain joins TRBV9 and TRBJ2-5; 12 bases line up with TRBD1. With V trimmed by 0 bases and J by 5 bases, 2 bases remained unmatched. The CDR3 has 15 amino acids. Germline CDR1 and CDR2: SGDLS and YYNGEE.

This clonotype appeared a few times. The chain has TRBV11-1 and TRBJ1-2; TRBD1 might be the D (5 bases). The CDR3 extends over 13 amino acids. Between the trimmed V and J ends, which lost 3 bases and 2 bases, there was a span of 7 bases. Germline V gene lookup returns CDR1 SGHAT and CDR2 FQDESV (reference sequence). The CDR3 nucleotides read TGTGCCAGCAGCTTGGGACTAAACTATGGCTACACCTTC. Translating it yields CASSLGLNYGYTF.

This clonotype was picked up one time. For the CDR3, the DNA is TGTGCCAGCAGCTTGGGCCGGACTAAGGGCACAGATACGCAGTATTTT. It codes for CASSLGRTKGTDTQYF. The chain couples TRBV5-5 to TRBJ2-3, with D maybe TRBD2 (6 bases). Trimming took off 0 bases at V and 1 base at J, with 12 bases between the two ends. This CDR3 is 16 amino acids long. CDR1 and CDR2 (germline): SGHKS, YYEKEE (reference sequence).

This rearrangement joins TRBV19 to TRBJ1-2; 7 bases align to TRBD1. This CDR3 region has 13 residues. V was clipped by 7 bases and J by 4 bases; unmatched bases: 6. Germline V gene data show CDR1 as LNHDA and CDR2 as SQIVND (reference sequence). The CDR3 is CASTRGLIYGYTF. CDR3 sequence (DNA): TGTGCCAGTACAAGGGGGCTAATCTATGGCTACACCTTC. Complete variable domain (other parts from reference TRBV19 and TRBJ1-2): DGGITQSPKYLFRKEGQNVTLSCEQNLNHDAMYWYRQDPGQGLRLIYYSQIVNDFQKGDIAEGYSVSREKKESFPLTVTSAQKNPTAFYLCASTRGLIYGYTFGSGTRLTVV.

This clonotype has a handful of counts. The genes are TRBV7-2 and TRBJ2-3; 10 bases agree with TRBD2. J was trimmed by 0 bases and V by 1 base; bases with no gene match: 1. Germline V lookup: CDR1 SGHTA, CDR2 FQGNSA. The CDR3 extends over 16 amino acids. The CDR3 DNA follows: TGTGCCAGCAGCTTAGGAGCGGGGGGGAGCACAGATACGCAGTATTTT. This codes for CASSLGAGGSTDTQYF.

The V and J genes are TRBV27 and TRBJ2-7, with TRBD1 as a possible D gene (5 bases). Germline CDR1 and CDR2: MNHEY and SMNVEV (reference sequence). Deletions cut 3 bases from V and 0 bases from J, with 12 bases between. The CDR3 is 15 residues long. Here the CDR3 reads CASSFTTAHSYEQYF. Here the CDR3 DNA reads TGTGCCAGCAGTTTCACGACAGCGCACTCCTACGAGCAGTACTTC.

The chain combines TRBV6-2 or TRBV6-3 with TRBJ2-5; possibly TRBD1 or TRBD2 for D (5 bases each). V shed 6 bases and J shed 5 bases, with 13 bases lying between them. Germline CDR1 reads MNHEY; CDR2 reads SVGEGT. The CDR3 is made up of 13 amino acids. In DNA form, the CDR3 reads TGTGCCAGCAGCCAAGGGGAGTCGGAGACCCAGTACTTC. It encodes CASSQGESETQYF.

CDR3: CASSQGVNYGYTF. Written as DNA, the CDR3 is TGTGCCAGCAGTCAGGGGGTGAACTATGGCTACACCTTC. This rearrangement joins TRBV6-5 to TRBJ1-2; 7 nucleotides align to TRBD1. Germline values: CDR1 MNHEY, CDR2 SVGAGI. V shed 5 bases, J shed 2 bases, and the junction held 2 bases outside the gene matches. This CDR3 has 13 amino acids.

The rearrangement links TRBV4-2 to TRBJ2-3, with 11 bases fitting TRBD2. The CDR3 extends over 15 amino acids. The V segment lost 7 bases and the J segment 2 bases; nucleotides outside the gene matches: 5. Germline V gene sequence: CDR1 LGHNA, CDR2 YNFKEQ. CDR3 in DNA: TGTGCCAGCACTCTTAGCGGGGGGGTCACAGATACGCAGTATTTT. It encodes CASTLSGGVTDTQYF.